This TCR beta chain originates from a study of T cell responses to AZD1222 COVID-19 vaccine. In the case of this clone: Antigen unknown.

The table came from immunoSEQ multiplex PCR; TCRdb's copy has only in-frame clones and leaves some out. This sample carries about 110,000 clones, 80% to 95% of them seen once, and the ten largest clones take 2% to 2.5%. Study conclusions and caveats: Once two AZD1222 doses were given, Spike-specific TCR breadth and depth went up.

This sequence originates from an adult who received the AZD1222 COVID-19 vaccine. Material: peripheral blood, obtained 28 days after the second AZD1222 dose.

In DNA, the CDR3 is TGTGCCAGCAGCTTGGTTGGGAGGGGGTTGGAGACCCAGTACTTC. This translates into CASSLVGRGLETQYF. The J gene is TRBJ2-5, the V gene TRBV5-4, with D maybe TRBD2 (7 bases). Trimming left V 0 bases short and J 5 bases short, with 14 bases between. CDR1 is SGHNT and CDR2 is YYREEE in the germline V gene (reference sequence). The CDR3 has 15 amino acids.